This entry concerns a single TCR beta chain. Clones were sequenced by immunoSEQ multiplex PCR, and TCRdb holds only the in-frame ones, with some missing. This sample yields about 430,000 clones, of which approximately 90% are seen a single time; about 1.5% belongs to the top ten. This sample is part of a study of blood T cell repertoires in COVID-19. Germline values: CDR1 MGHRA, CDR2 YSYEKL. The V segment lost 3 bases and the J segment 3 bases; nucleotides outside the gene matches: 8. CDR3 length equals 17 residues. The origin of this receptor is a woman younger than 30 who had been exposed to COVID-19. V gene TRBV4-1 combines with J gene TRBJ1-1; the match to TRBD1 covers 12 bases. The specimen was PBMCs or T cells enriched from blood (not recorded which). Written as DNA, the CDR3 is TGCGCCAGCAGCCACGACGGGGACAGGGGGCTGGACACTGAAGCTTTCTTT. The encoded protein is CASSHDGDRGLDTEAFF.